A selection of T cell receptor beta chains follows, all from one sample in a study of human thymus T cells. Clones were read by immunoSEQ multiplex PCR, and TCRdb kept only the in-frame ones, dropping some. The sample holds 57,000 or so clones, approximately 93% seen once. The sample was blood. These receptors were taken from a boy in the first two years of life with a congenital heart defect but otherwise immunologically healthy. The CDR3 runs from the conserved cysteine through the conserved F or W. A D gene is named only where the DNA matches it firmly. Clone size is not always given. Where it is, it says once, few, many or a class for expanded clones.

abundance	j_gene	v_gene	d_gene	CDR3aa	CDR3nt
NA	TRBJ2-1	TRBV5-1	NA	CASSLGDSYNEQFF	TGCGCCAGCAGCTTGGGGGACTCCTACAATGAGCAGTTCTTC
NA	TRBJ2-1	TRBV27	NA	CASSLLGFGTPHRNEQFF	TGTGCCAGCAGTTTATTAGGTTTCGGGACCCCCCACCGCAATGAGCAGTTCTTC
NA	TRBJ2-2	TRBV29-1	NA	CSVCFGLTGELFF	TGCAGCGTTTGCTTCGGGCTCACCGGGGAGCTGTTTTTT
NA	TRBJ1-4	TRBV5-4	NA	CASSLDPGREKLFF	TGTGCCAGCAGCTTGGACCCAGGGAGAGAAAAACTGTTTTTT
once	TRBJ2-7	TRBV6-4	TRBD2	CASSGGVAGSYEQYF	TGTGCCAGCAGTGGGGGGGTAGCGGGCTCCTACGAGCAGTACTTC
NA	TRBJ1-2	TRBV6-1	TRBD1	CASSKTPSGGYGYTF	TGTGCCAGCAGTAAAACCCCGTCAGGGGGCTATGGCTACACCTTC
NA	TRBJ2-3	TRBV29-1	NA	CSVDAGRGTDTQYF	TGCAGCGTTGACGCGGGAAGGGGCACAGATACGCAGTATTTT
NA	TRBJ2-2	TRBV4-1	TRBD2	CASSQRAGGQAGELFF	TGCGCCAGCAGCCAGAGAGCGGGGGGGCAGGCCGGGGAGCTGTTTTTT
few	TRBJ2-5	TRBV1	NA	CTSSGPGQERSSPQETQYF	TGCACCAGCAGCGGCCCTGGACAGGAAAGGTCCTCCCCTCAAGAGACCCAGTACTTC
once	TRBJ2-3	TRBV7-9	TRBD2	CASSPFELAQTDTQYF	TGTGCCAGCAGCCCCTTTGAACTAGCGCAGACAGATACGCAGTATTTT
NA	TRBJ2-7	TRBV27	TRBD1	CASSLPRAGGVRTGQYF	TGTGCCAGCAGTTTACCCAGGGCAGGGGGCGTTCGAACCGGGCAGTACTTC
NA	TRBJ1-6	TRBV27	NA	CASSLFVRVGSYNSPLHF	TGTGCCAGCAGTTTATTTGTCAGGGTTGGGTCCTATAATTCACCCCTCCACTTT
NA	TRBJ2-3	TRBV6-5	NA	CASRDTDTQYF	TGTGCCAGCAGGGACACAGATACGCAGTATTTT
NA	TRBJ1-1	TRBV13	NA	CASSLVGRHEAFF	TGTGCCAGCAGCTTAGTGGGTCGTCACGAAGCTTTCTTT
NA	TRBJ2-7	TRBV28	NA	CASRKDLTYEQYF	TGTGCCAGCAGAAAGGACCTTACCTACGAGCAGTACTTC
few	TRBJ1-1	TRBV27	NA	CANGATEAFF	TGTGCCAACGGGGCCACTGAAGCTTTCTTT
NA	TRBJ2-6	TRBV25-1	NA	CASSELRYSGANVLTF	TGTGCCAGCAGTGAATTGAGGTACTCTGGGGCCAACGTCCTGACTTTC
NA	TRBJ2-7	TRBV7-2	NA	CASSLAWDGYEQYF	TGTGCCAGCAGCTTAGCTTGGGACGGTTACGAGCAGTACTTC
NA	TRBJ1-2	TRBV6-1	NA	CASRRRGTWYGYTF	TGTGCCAGCAGAAGGAGGGGGACTTGGTATGGCTACACCTTC
NA	TRBJ1-2	TRBV29-1	NA	CSVEADSRYGYTF	TGCAGCGTTGAGGCCGACAGCCGTTATGGCTACACCTTC
NA	TRBJ2-1	TRBV5-4	NA	CATRKRAGGTYNEQFF	TGTGCCACCCGCAAGCGGGCGGGCGGGACCTACAATGAGCAGTTCTTC
NA	TRBJ2-7	TRBV28	NA	CASTSVGLYEQYF	TGTGCCAGCACCTCTGTGGGGCTCTACGAGCAGTACTTC
NA	TRBJ2-5	TRBV19	NA	CASSVDQETQYF	TGTGCCAGTAGCGTGGACCAAGAGACCCAGTACTTC
NA	TRBJ1-5	TRBV23-1	TRBD1	CASSQREDRGDNQPQHF	TGCGCCAGCAGTCAGAGAGAAGACAGGGGGGACAATCAGCCCCAGCATTTT
NA	TRBJ2-1	TRBV5-1	NA	CASSLGPGGSNEQFF	TGCGCCAGCAGCTTGGGGCCCGGGGGCAGCAATGAGCAGTTCTTC
NA	TRBJ1-2	TRBV30	TRBD1	CAWEGQIGYTF	TGTGCCTGGGAGGGACAGATCGGCTACACCTTC
NA	TRBJ1-5	TRBV2	TRBD1	CASSFSGGTQPQHF	TGTGCCAGCAGTTTTTCAGGGGGGACTCAGCCCCAGCATTTT
few	TRBJ1-5	TRBV19	TRBD1	CASSIFGQGNQPQHF	TGTGCCAGTAGTATTTTCGGACAGGGCAATCAGCCCCAGCATTTT
NA	TRBJ1-4	TRBV5-6	NA	CASSVGVEKLFF	TGTGCCAGCAGCGTAGGAGTCGAAAAACTGTTTTTT
NA	TRBJ2-7	TRBV27	NA	CASSLWGRENEQYF	TGTGCCAGCAGTTTATGGGGCAGGGAGAACGAGCAGTACTTC
NA	TRBJ2-2	TRBV5-4	NA	CASSLPNTGELFF	TGTGCCAGCAGCTTGCCGAACACCGGGGAGCTGTTTTTT